The entry below describes one TCR beta chain. The data were taken from a study of regulatory T cells in long-lasting Graves disease. CDR3 size: 16 residues. V gave up 1 base and J gave up 0 bases, with 12 bases separating them. Germline values: CDR1 LGHDT, CDR2 YNNKEL (reference sequence). Time point described: persistent/refractory GD, antithyroid drugs over 5 years with positive TRAb. From PBMCs, RNA was extracted and then used to make the TCR library. Relying on iRepertoire HTBI primers and Arm-PCR of CDR3 regions, the team built TCR beta libraries. From the multiplex PCR reads, TCRdb called clonotypes with MiXCR, one entry per CDR3 protein. The sample lists about 660,000 distinct CDR3 sequences, around 30% occurring once.

The starting material was peripheral blood mononuclear cells (PBMCs), obtained when the disease was refractory, from a patient treated with antithyroid drugs. This sequence was found in a female donor with Graves disease. This chain connects TRBV3-1 to TRBJ1-2; the D is unclear. The CDR3 loop is CASSQGSADSNYGYTF. Here the CDR3 DNA reads TGTGCCAGCAGCCAAGGGTCCGCGGACTCTAACTATGGCTACACCTTC.